This TCR beta chain stems from a study of blood T cell repertoires in COVID-19. On the study more broadly: The study drew acute and convalescent COVID-19 samples from the United States, Italy and Spain.

In the original processing: Amplification from reference gene primers served as the basis for estimated nucleated cell counts. Clones were read by immunoSEQ multiplex PCR, and TCRdb kept only the in-frame ones, dropping some. Clone size and V and J calls were adopted from that table, with D and trimming inferred from the DNA. The sample shows 140,000 to 150,000 clones, approximately 84% of them seen only once. Living in 20 to 30 US areas, the participants were between roughly 18 and 90 years of age. Clinical history as reported by participants underpinned cohort assignment. Sequenced material: PBMCs or T cells enriched from blood (not recorded which). The source is a woman aged 50 to 60 with acute COVID-19.

The CDR3: CANSRPLNDGYTF. In DNA, the CDR3 is TGTGCCAACTCCCGCCCGCTCAACGATGGCTACACCTTC. The chain is built from TRBV12-3 or TRBV12-4 and TRBJ1-2; D gene unclear. V gave up 10 bases and J gave up 6 bases, with 18 bases separating them. The length of the CDR3 is 13 residues.